One sample yielded the 23 T cell receptor beta chains listed below, sequenced in a study of CD8+ T cells in alopecia areata. Following RNA extraction, reverse transcription yielded cDNA that acted as the sequencing template. Only in-frame clones appear in the TCRdb table, and some are missing; sequencing was by immunoSEQ multiplex PCR. The table lists about 150,000 clones, 45% to 60% of them singletons. Specimen: CD4+ T cells sorted from blood. Receptors were obtained from a human donor with alopecia areata.

The chain links TRBV21-1 to TRBJ1-4; the listed D gene, TRBD1, was not tested against the DNA. TRBV21-1 is a pseudogene. The CDR3 has 17 amino acids. CDR3 region: CASSRRDRDSFNEKLFF. Here the CDR3 DNA reads TGTGCCAGCAGCCGCCGGGACAGGGATTCCTTTAATGAAAAACTGTTTTTT.

The V and J genes are TRBV18 and TRBJ1-1; no clear D gene. Germline V gene lookup returns CDR1 KGHSH and CDR2 LQKENI. This CDR3 has 13 amino acids. The V gene lost 6 bases and the J gene lost 2 bases, with 10 bases spanning the gap. In nucleotides, the CDR3 is TGTGCCAGCTCTCAGGACGAAAACACTGAAGCTTTCTTT. This gives the protein CASSQDENTEAFF. Complete variable domain (other parts from reference TRBV18 and TRBJ1-1): NAGVMQNPRHLVRRRGQEARLRCSPMKGHSHVYWYRQLPEEGLKFMVYLQKENIIDESGMPKERFSAEFPKEGPSILRIQQVVRGDSAAYFCASSQDENTEAFFGQGTRLTVV.

This clone was seen a single time. V usage is TRBV18 and J usage is TRBJ2-1; 9 bases map to TRBD1. CDR3 size: 14 residues. Unmatched junction bases numbered 6, after V lost 5 bases and J lost 7 bases. Germline V gives CDR1 KGHSH, CDR2 LQKENI. The CDR3 region has the DNA TGTGCCAGCTCATTCCTGACAGGGGGGAATGAGCAGTTCTTC. Residues: CASSFLTGGNEQFF.

V gene TRBV19 combines with J gene TRBJ2-5; TRBD2 aligns across 14 bases. The CDR3 is 17 amino acids. The V gene's germline CDR1 is LNHDA and CDR2 SQIVND (reference sequence). V lost 8 bases, J lost 5 bases, and 13 bases stayed unmatched. The CDR3 spells CASRSPGLAGVGETQYF. The CDR3 nucleotides are TGTGCCAGTCGCTCCCCGGGACTAGCGGGAGTGGGGGAGACCCAGTACTTC.

The chain is built from TRBV19 and TRBJ1-5, with D tentatively TRBD1 (5 bases). CDR1 LNHDA and CDR2 SQIVND come from the germline V gene (reference sequence). The CDR3 has 16 residues. The V and J ends lost 3 bases and 2 bases respectively, with 14 bases between them. The DNA of the CDR3 is TGTGCCAGTAGTATCTTCGCAGGGTCGGGCAATCAGCCCCAGCATTTT. Protein: CASSIFAGSGNQPQHF.

The DNA for the CDR3 is TGCGCCAGCAGCCAGGTGCGGGGCTCACAAACGGAAAAACTGTTTTTT. It specifies CASSQVRGSQTEKLFF. J is TRBJ1-4 and V is TRBV4-1; weak D call: TRBD1 (5 bases). V lost 3 bases and J 8 bases, leaving 19 bases between the germline ends. CDR1 is MGHRA, CDR2 YSYEKL, per germline. The CDR3 covers 16 residues.

CDR3 sequence: CASSFGDSGSYEQYF. Written as DNA, the CDR3 is TGCGCCAGCAGCTTTGGTGATAGCGGGAGCTACGAGCAGTACTTC. The rearrangement joins TRBV5-1 to TRBJ2-7; 9 nucleotides align to TRBD2. Germline assignment: CDR1 SGHRS and CDR2 YFSETQ. V was clipped by 2 bases and J by 3 bases; unmatched bases: 6. The CDR3 consists of 15 residues.

The rearrangement uses TRBV27 and TRBJ2-7; D unclear. V was trimmed by 6 bases and J by 2 bases, leaving 14 bases between them. CDR3 length: 14 residues. Germline V gene sequence: CDR1 MNHEY, CDR2 SMNVEV (reference sequence). CDR3 DNA sequence: TGTGCCAGCAGGGCCTCTGACGGTCCCTACGAGCAGTACTTC. Amino acid sequence: CASRASDGPYEQYF.

The rearrangement joins TRBV29-1 to TRBJ1-4, with D perhaps TRBD1 (5 bases). Germline V gives CDR1 SQVTM, CDR2 ANQGSEA. The CDR3 has 13 residues. Trimming took 4 bases from V and 8 from J, leaving 14 bases between them. The CDR3, as DNA: TGCAGCGTTGCGGCAGTCCGGGGGGAAAAACTGTTTTTT. Translation: CSVAAVRGEKLFF.

V is TRBV27 and J is TRBJ2-3; D is unclear. The CDR3 length is 11 residues. Germline CDR1 and CDR2: MNHEY and SMNVEV (reference sequence). Trimming shortened V by 6 bases and J by 0 bases, and 1 base separated the two germline ends. The DNA of the CDR3 is TGTGCCAGCAGAAGCACAGATACGCAGTATTTT. Amino acids: CASRSTDTQYF.

The chain employs TRBV4-1 and TRBJ1-5; D is possibly TRBD1 (5 bases). V lost 0 bases and J 5 bases, leaving 11 bases between the germline ends. The CDR3 extends over 15 amino acids. The germline gives CDR1 MGHRA, CDR2 YSYEKL. The CDR3 coding sequence is TGCGCCAGCAGCCAAGATGGGACTAACGATCAGCCCCAGCATTTT. This gives the protein CASSQDGTNDQPQHF.

This sequence joins TRBV30 and TRBJ2-1, with D possibly matching TRBD2 (6 bases). The germline V gene has CDR1 GTSNPN and CDR2 SVGIG (reference sequence). The V gene lost 3 bases and the J gene lost 9 bases, with 18 bases spanning the gap. The CDR3 runs 14 residues. CDR3 DNA sequence: TGTGCCTGGAGAAATGGGGCAACCGGGGGTGAGCAGTTCTTC. It is translated as CAWRNGATGGEQFF.

This clone appeared a few times. V is TRBV2 and J is TRBJ2-4; D is unclear. CDR3 length: 16 amino acids. Germline CDR1 is SNHLY and CDR2 is FYNNEI. Trimming cost V 3 bases and J 8 bases, with 20 bases left between them. The CDR3 loop reads CASSDDPGRFNDIQYF. CDR3 nucleotides: TGTGCCAGCAGTGATGATCCCGGGCGCTTCAATGACATTCAGTACTTC.

This clone has more than one count but fewer than ten. The chain is built from TRBV18 and TRBJ2-7; D gene unclear. Germline V gene lookup returns CDR1 KGHSH and CDR2 LQKENI. Trimming pared 1 base from V and 1 base from J, leaving 8 bases between. There are 14 residues in the CDR3. CDR3 amino acids: CASSPLQDSYEQYF. The CDR3 DNA sequence: TGTGCCAGCTCACCACTCCAAGATTCCTACGAGCAGTACTTC.

This rearrangement joins TRBV29-1 to TRBJ2-3, with 12 positions matching TRBD2. V trimming: 7 bases; J trimming: 4 bases; junction bases outside the gene matches: 9. Germline values: CDR1 SQVTM, CDR2 ANQGSEA. The CDR3 length is 15 residues. In nucleotides, the CDR3 is TGCAGCGGTGACCCGGGACTAGCGGGCGCAGATACGCAGTATTTT. Residues: CSGDPGLAGADTQYF.

V gene TRBV18 combines with J gene TRBJ2-7; perhaps D is TRBD1 or TRBD2 (5 bases each). Germline V gives CDR1 KGHSH, CDR2 LQKENI. Trimming removed 3 bases from V and 7 bases from J, with 16 bases in between. The CDR3 consists of 14 residues. The CDR3 sequence is CASSPGTPSGEQYF. CDR3 nucleotides: TGTGCCAGCTCACCGGGGACGCCGTCTGGGGAGCAGTACTTC.

The chain combines TRBV30 with TRBJ1-2; D is unclear. Trimming took off 0 bases at V and 3 bases at J, with 8 bases between the two ends. The CDR3 consists of 13 residues. The germline gives CDR1 GTSNPN, CDR2 SVGIG (reference sequence). The CDR3 bases are TGTGCCTGGAGTGTGGGAGCCTACTATGGCTACACCTTC. It yields the protein CAWSVGAYYGYTF.

V is TRBV30 and J is TRBJ1-1, with D tentatively TRBD1 (5 bases). This CDR3 is built from 12 residues. Trimming left V 8 bases short and J 3 bases short, with 13 bases between. Germline-derived CDR1 and CDR2 are GTSNPN and SVGIG (reference sequence). CDR3 residues: CAGTEVYTEAFF. DNA for the CDR3: TGTGCCGGGACGGAGGTATACACTGAAGCTTTCTTT.

The chain's CDR3 is CACPLGGAGTQYF. Written as DNA, the CDR3 is TGTGCCTGCCCCCTGGGGGGGGCGGGGACCCAGTACTTC. This sequence joins TRBV30 and TRBJ2-5; D perhaps matches TRBD2 (7 bases). The V end was cut by 6 bases, the J end by 7 bases, with 18 bases between. The CDR3 is made up of 13 amino acids. Germline V gives CDR1 GTSNPN, CDR2 SVGIG (reference sequence).

The rearrangement joins TRBV30 to TRBJ1-1; 10 bases map to TRBD1. Germline V gene sequence: CDR1 GTSNPN, CDR2 SVGIG (reference sequence). This CDR3 spans 16 amino acids. The V gene end was trimmed by 8 bases and the J gene end by 5 bases; junction bases not matched to a gene: 17. The CDR3 coding sequence is TGTGCCGGAAGCCCCGCGACAGGGGGCTTGGGGACTGAAGCTTTCTTT. It yields the protein CAGSPATGGLGTEAFF. Supplemented by reference TRBV30 and TRBJ1-1, the full variable domain reads SQTIHQWPATLVQPVGSPLSLECTVEGTSNPNLYWYRQAAGRGLQLLFYSVGIGQISSEVPQNLSASRPQDRQFILSSKKLLLSDSGFYLCAGSPATGGLGTEAFFGQGTRLTVV.

V usage is TRBV4-2 and J usage is TRBJ2-3; TRBD2 is a possible D gene (6 bases). In germline, CDR1 is LGHNA, CDR2 YNFKEQ. V lost 4 bases and J lost 1, with 12 bases in between. The CDR3 is 15 amino acids. CDR3: CASSPGTSGTDTQYF. The CDR3, as DNA: TGTGCCAGCAGCCCCGGGACTTCCGGCACAGATACGCAGTATTTT.

The chain carries TRBV6-1 and TRBJ2-5; D is possibly TRBD1 (5 bases). The CDR3 has 13 amino acids. Trimming left V 2 bases short and J 4 bases short, with 8 bases between. Germline V gene sequence: CDR1 MNHNS, CDR2 SASEGT. CDR3 sequence: CASSERRGETQYF. The CDR3 DNA is TGTGCCAGCAGTGAACGAAGGGGAGAGACCCAGTACTTC.

The chain couples TRBV28 to TRBJ1-1, with D possibly matching TRBD1 (5 bases). Germline V gene data show CDR1 as MDHEN and CDR2 as SYDVKM. Trimming left V 5 bases short and J 10 bases short, with 11 bases between. The CDR3 runs 11 residues. The CDR3 DNA is TGTGCCAGCAGTGGGCGCGGGGGAGCTTTCTTT. It yields the protein CASSGRGGAFF.